These T cell receptor beta chains were read from a single sample in a study of identical twins. TCRdb reanalysed the 5' RACE reads using MiXCR and keeps one entry per CDR3 protein. Among 200,000 to 250,000 distinct CDR3 sequences, 10% to 15% were seen once, and the ten largest hold 4% to 5%. The same data also went into a second study, on yellow fever vaccine responses in identical twins.

The specimen was memory (CD45RO+) T cells sorted from blood. The receptors come from a woman aged 18-29 years in good health. Both conserved end residues are part of each CDR3. Each record gives: J gene, CDR3 length, V gene, D gene, clone size, CDR3 protein, CDR3 DNA. D genes are given only for firm matches. A clone size is listed for some rows: how often the clone was seen (once, few, many), or a class if it is expanded.

j_call: TRBJ2-7; cdr3_length: 14; v_call: TRBV16; d_call: -; clone_size: few; cdr3_aa: CASSLPVTRYEQYF; cdr3_nt: TGTGCCAGCAGCCTCCCGGTTACCCGCTACGAGCAGTACTTC
j_call: TRBJ2-1; cdr3_length: 14; v_call: TRBV10-2; d_call: TRBD1; clone_size: few; cdr3_aa: CASSGTGTYNEQFF; cdr3_nt: TGCGCCAGCTCCGGGACAGGGACCTACAATGAGCAGTTCTTC
j_call: TRBJ2-7; cdr3_length: 14; v_call: TRBV7-8; d_call: TRBD1; clone_size: -; cdr3_aa: CASSTGQGVYEQYF; cdr3_nt: TGTGCCAGCAGCACCGGACAGGGGGTTTACGAGCAGTACTTC
j_call: TRBJ2-7; cdr3_length: 13; v_call: TRBV6-1; d_call: TRBD1; clone_size: few; cdr3_aa: CASRRNRGYEQYF; cdr3_nt: TGTGCCAGCAGGAGAAACAGGGGCTACGAGCAGTACTTC
j_call: TRBJ2-1; cdr3_length: 18; v_call: TRBV7-8; d_call: -; clone_size: -; cdr3_aa: CASSPGPSSQGRLIEQFF; cdr3_nt: TGTGCCAGCAGCCCAGGACCGAGTAGTCAGGGCCGATTGATTGAGCAGTTCTTC
j_call: TRBJ2-7; cdr3_length: 13; v_call: TRBV6-6; d_call: -; clone_size: few; cdr3_aa: CASRRRASYEQYF; cdr3_nt: TGTGCCAGCAGGAGACGGGCCTCCTACGAGCAGTACTTC
j_call: TRBJ2-1; cdr3_length: 16; v_call: TRBV4-2; d_call: -; clone_size: many; cdr3_aa: CASSQDGVARGNEQFF; cdr3_nt: TGTGCCAGCAGCCAAGATGGAGTAGCACGGGGCAATGAGCAGTTCTTC
j_call: TRBJ2-3; cdr3_length: 19; v_call: TRBV7-6; d_call: TRBD2; clone_size: few; cdr3_aa: CASSLLAGGGFTLTDTQYF; cdr3_nt: TGTGCCAGCAGCCTACTAGCGGGGGGGGGTTTCACTCTCACAGATACGCAGTATTTT
j_call: TRBJ2-1; cdr3_length: 13; v_call: TRBV18; d_call: -; clone_size: -; cdr3_aa: CASSPASLDEQFF; cdr3_nt: TGTGCCAGCTCACCGGCCTCATTGGATGAGCAGTTCTTC
j_call: TRBJ2-1; cdr3_length: 13; v_call: TRBV20-1; d_call: -; clone_size: few; cdr3_aa: CSAETGTYNEQFF; cdr3_nt: TGCAGTGCCGAAACTGGAACCTACAATGAGCAGTTCTTC
j_call: TRBJ2-3; cdr3_length: 16; v_call: TRBV6-2/TRBV6-3; d_call: -; clone_size: few; cdr3_aa: CASSYIRGSGTDTQYF; cdr3_nt: TGTGCCAGCAGTTACATCCGGGGGAGCGGCACAGATACGCAGTATTTT
j_call: TRBJ2-1; cdr3_length: 15; v_call: TRBV20-1; d_call: -; clone_size: few; cdr3_aa: CSAALRVRGYNEQFF; cdr3_nt: TGCAGTGCCGCCCTCCGGGTCCGTGGGTACAATGAGCAGTTCTTC
j_call: TRBJ2-5; cdr3_length: 13; v_call: TRBV7-2; d_call: -; clone_size: many; cdr3_aa: CASSLTVQETQYF; cdr3_nt: TGTGCCAGCAGTTTGACGGTTCAAGAGACCCAGTACTTC
j_call: TRBJ1-1; cdr3_length: 14; v_call: TRBV7-2; d_call: -; clone_size: -; cdr3_aa: CASSLSRGSTEAFF; cdr3_nt: TGTGCCAGCAGCCTGTCCCGGGGGAGCACTGAAGCTTTCTTT
j_call: TRBJ2-2; cdr3_length: 13; v_call: TRBV12-3/TRBV12-4; d_call: -; clone_size: many; cdr3_aa: CASMPVNTGELFF; cdr3_nt: TGTGCCAGCATGCCGGTGAACACCGGGGAGCTGTTTTTT
j_call: TRBJ2-7; cdr3_length: 14; v_call: TRBV15; d_call: -; clone_size: -; cdr3_aa: CATSRDLLQDEQYF; cdr3_nt: TGTGCCACCAGCAGAGATCTCTTACAGGACGAGCAGTACTTC
j_call: TRBJ2-7; cdr3_length: 16; v_call: TRBV29-1; d_call: -; clone_size: few; cdr3_aa: CSVEEGRQGNTYEQYF; cdr3_nt: TGCAGCGTTGAAGAGGGTCGGCAGGGGAACACCTACGAGCAGTACTTC
j_call: TRBJ1-1; cdr3_length: 12; v_call: TRBV7-2; d_call: -; clone_size: few; cdr3_aa: CASSPWGAEAFF; cdr3_nt: TGTGCCAGCAGCCCGTGGGGTGCTGAAGCTTTCTTT
j_call: TRBJ1-2; cdr3_length: 12; v_call: TRBV3-1; d_call: -; clone_size: many; cdr3_aa: CASSQGEYGYTF; cdr3_nt: TGTGCCAGCAGCCAAGGCGAGTATGGCTACACCTTC
j_call: TRBJ2-3; cdr3_length: 17; v_call: TRBV6-1; d_call: TRBD2; clone_size: many; cdr3_aa: CASSHPGLAGEADTQYF; cdr3_nt: TGTGCCAGCAGTCATCCGGGACTAGCGGGAGAGGCAGATACGCAGTATTTT
j_call: TRBJ2-7; cdr3_length: 15; v_call: TRBV27; d_call: -; clone_size: -; cdr3_aa: CASSLRGLPPYEQYF; cdr3_nt: TGTGCCAGCAGTTTAAGGGGACTCCCCCCCTACGAGCAGTACTTC
j_call: TRBJ2-3; cdr3_length: 15; v_call: TRBV6-4; d_call: TRBD2; clone_size: many; cdr3_aa: CASSDSGGATDTQYF; cdr3_nt: TGTGCCAGCAGTGACAGCGGGGGGGCCACAGATACGCAGTATTTT
j_call: TRBJ1-2; cdr3_length: 13; v_call: TRBV7-2; d_call: -; clone_size: -; cdr3_aa: CASSLDRVNGYTF; cdr3_nt: TGTGCCAGCAGCTTAGACAGGGTGAATGGCTACACCTTC
j_call: TRBJ2-1; cdr3_length: 14; v_call: TRBV29-1; d_call: TRBD1; clone_size: few; cdr3_aa: CSAPEGTGSGEQFF; cdr3_nt: TGCAGCGCACCCGAAGGGACAGGGTCAGGTGAGCAGTTCTTC
j_call: TRBJ1-2; cdr3_length: 15; v_call: TRBV5-1; d_call: -; clone_size: few; cdr3_aa: CASSFNTLANYGYTF; cdr3_nt: TGCGCCAGCAGCTTCAATACACTCGCTAACTATGGCTACACCTTC
j_call: TRBJ2-7; cdr3_length: 16; v_call: TRBV7-2; d_call: TRBD1; clone_size: few; cdr3_aa: CASSAWTGGFSAEQYF; cdr3_nt: TGTGCCAGCAGCGCCTGGACAGGGGGCTTTTCCGCCGAGCAGTACTTC
j_call: TRBJ1-1; cdr3_length: 17; v_call: TRBV7-9; d_call: -; clone_size: -; cdr3_aa: CASSLRGAGVMNTEAFF; cdr3_nt: TGTGCCAGCAGCTTAAGGGGGGCAGGGGTGATGAACACTGAAGCTTTCTTT
j_call: TRBJ2-3; cdr3_length: 14; v_call: TRBV28; d_call: -; clone_size: -; cdr3_aa: CASSLGRNTDTQYF; cdr3_nt: TGTGCCAGCAGTTTGGGGCGGAACACAGATACGCAGTATTTT
j_call: TRBJ2-2; cdr3_length: 16; v_call: TRBV7-9; d_call: -; clone_size: few; cdr3_aa: CASSFGQNRDTGELFF; cdr3_nt: TGTGCCAGCAGCTTCGGCCAAAACAGGGACACCGGGGAGCTGTTTTTT
j_call: TRBJ2-1; cdr3_length: 15; v_call: TRBV7-2; d_call: TRBD2; clone_size: few; cdr3_aa: CASSGAGGQGYEQFF; cdr3_nt: TGTGCCAGCAGCGGGGCGGGGGGGCAGGGATATGAGCAGTTCTTC
j_call: TRBJ2-1; cdr3_length: 16; v_call: TRBV5-1; d_call: TRBD2; clone_size: many; cdr3_aa: CASSPEWLAGDNEQFF; cdr3_nt: TGCGCCAGCAGCCCCGAATGGCTAGCGGGAGACAATGAGCAGTTCTTC
j_call: TRBJ2-7; cdr3_length: 15; v_call: TRBV7-9; d_call: -; clone_size: -; cdr3_aa: CASSYRVGIAYEQYF; cdr3_nt: TGTGCCAGCAGCTATCGGGTTGGAATAGCCTACGAGCAGTACTTC
j_call: TRBJ1-1; cdr3_length: 15; v_call: TRBV12-3/TRBV12-4; d_call: -; clone_size: -; cdr3_aa: CASSPGQWRDTEAFF; cdr3_nt: TGTGCCAGCAGCCCAGGCCAATGGCGGGACACTGAAGCTTTCTTT
j_call: TRBJ2-1; cdr3_length: 13; v_call: TRBV10-3; d_call: -; clone_size: -; cdr3_aa: CAIRSGPYNEQFF; cdr3_nt: TGTGCCATCAGAAGCGGTCCCTACAATGAGCAGTTCTTC
j_call: TRBJ2-7; cdr3_length: 14; v_call: TRBV12-3/TRBV12-4; d_call: -; clone_size: few; cdr3_aa: CASSSRIQTYEQYF; cdr3_nt: TGTGCCAGCAGTTCAAGGATTCAAACCTACGAGCAGTACTTC
j_call: TRBJ2-1; cdr3_length: 15; v_call: TRBV11-3; d_call: -; clone_size: few; cdr3_aa: CASSLRSGLYNEQFF; cdr3_nt: TGTGCCAGCAGCTTACGGTCGGGACTTTACAATGAGCAGTTCTTC
j_call: TRBJ2-1; cdr3_length: 17; v_call: TRBV7-9; d_call: TRBD2; clone_size: few; cdr3_aa: CASSSQGQTSGDNEQFF; cdr3_nt: TGTGCCAGCAGCTCCCAGGGGCAGACTAGCGGGGACAATGAGCAGTTCTTC
j_call: TRBJ2-2; cdr3_length: 13; v_call: TRBV29-1; d_call: -; clone_size: few; cdr3_aa: CSVLGTDTGELFF; cdr3_nt: TGCAGCGTACTCGGGACGGACACCGGGGAGCTGTTTTTT
j_call: TRBJ2-5; cdr3_length: 14; v_call: TRBV6-1; d_call: TRBD2; clone_size: -; cdr3_aa: CASSAQRGVETQYF; cdr3_nt: TGTGCCAGCAGTGCCCAGCGGGGCGTGGAGACCCAGTACTTC
j_call: TRBJ2-3; cdr3_length: 17; v_call: TRBV5-1; d_call: TRBD2; clone_size: -; cdr3_aa: CASSVTSGGPHLDTQYF; cdr3_nt: TGCGCCAGCAGCGTGACTAGCGGGGGTCCTCATTTAGATACGCAGTATTTT
j_call: TRBJ2-5; cdr3_length: 13; v_call: TRBV4-1; d_call: TRBD2; clone_size: few; cdr3_aa: CASSRGGAETQYF; cdr3_nt: TGCGCCAGCAGCCGGGGGGGTGCGGAGACCCAGTACTTC
j_call: TRBJ2-3; cdr3_length: 12; v_call: TRBV7-3; d_call: -; clone_size: many; cdr3_aa: CASSPQGDTQYF; cdr3_nt: TGTGCCAGCAGTCCGCAGGGGGATACGCAGTATTTT
j_call: TRBJ2-3; cdr3_length: 12; v_call: TRBV29-1; d_call: TRBD1; clone_size: -; cdr3_aa: CSTDRGPDTQYF; cdr3_nt: TGCAGCACAGACAGGGGGCCAGATACGCAGTATTTT
j_call: TRBJ1-4; cdr3_length: 14; v_call: TRBV12-3/TRBV12-4; d_call: -; clone_size: many; cdr3_aa: CASSLLPAGEKLFF; cdr3_nt: TGTGCCAGCAGTTTACTACCTGCTGGTGAAAAACTGTTTTTT
j_call: TRBJ2-3; cdr3_length: 15; v_call: TRBV20-1; d_call: TRBD1; clone_size: -; cdr3_aa: CSASSGTGVADTQYF; cdr3_nt: TGCAGTGCTAGTTCCGGGACAGGGGTTGCGGATACGCAGTATTTT
j_call: TRBJ2-3; cdr3_length: 12; v_call: TRBV11-2; d_call: -; clone_size: many; cdr3_aa: CASSSEWVGQYF; cdr3_nt: TGTGCCAGCAGCTCTGAATGGGTAGGGCAGTATTTT
j_call: TRBJ2-7; cdr3_length: 11; v_call: TRBV3-1; d_call: -; clone_size: many; cdr3_aa: CASSFGGEQYF; cdr3_nt: TGTGCCAGCAGTTTCGGGGGCGAGCAGTACTTC
j_call: TRBJ2-3; cdr3_length: 15; v_call: TRBV5-4; d_call: -; clone_size: -; cdr3_aa: CASSLALTRTDTQYF; cdr3_nt: TGTGCCAGCAGCTTGGCTCTCACCCGCACAGATACGCAGTATTTT
j_call: TRBJ1-5; cdr3_length: 16; v_call: TRBV28; d_call: TRBD1; clone_size: -; cdr3_aa: CASNLPPTGRPQPQHF; cdr3_nt: TGTGCCAGCAACCTCCCCCCGACAGGGAGGCCTCAGCCCCAGCATTTT
j_call: TRBJ2-7; cdr3_length: 13; v_call: TRBV6-1; d_call: TRBD2; clone_size: -; cdr3_aa: CASKDGRGVEQYF; cdr3_nt: TGTGCCAGCAAGGACGGGCGGGGGGTCGAGCAGTACTTC
j_call: TRBJ2-1; cdr3_length: 15; v_call: TRBV3-1; d_call: TRBD1; clone_size: -; cdr3_aa: CASSPRQGAHNEQFF; cdr3_nt: TGTGCCAGCAGCCCCAGACAGGGGGCCCACAATGAGCAGTTCTTC
j_call: TRBJ1-4; cdr3_length: 14; v_call: TRBV2; d_call: -; clone_size: many; cdr3_aa: CASSGGNSNEKLFF; cdr3_nt: TGTGCCAGCAGTGGCGGGAACTCTAATGAAAAACTGTTTTTT
j_call: TRBJ2-7; cdr3_length: 12; v_call: TRBV24-1; d_call: -; clone_size: few; cdr3_aa: CATSDSAAEQYF; cdr3_nt: TGTGCCACCAGTGATAGCGCGGCGGAGCAGTACTTC
j_call: TRBJ1-1; cdr3_length: 15; v_call: TRBV9; d_call: -; clone_size: many; cdr3_aa: CASTEMGGQNTEAFF; cdr3_nt: TGTGCCAGCACCGAGATGGGGGGACAGAACACTGAAGCTTTCTTT
j_call: TRBJ1-6; cdr3_length: 17; v_call: TRBV7-8; d_call: -; clone_size: -; cdr3_aa: CASSPGTLGGQNSPLHF; cdr3_nt: TGTGCCAGCAGCCCGGGGACTTTGGGGGGGCAAAATTCACCCCTCCACTTT